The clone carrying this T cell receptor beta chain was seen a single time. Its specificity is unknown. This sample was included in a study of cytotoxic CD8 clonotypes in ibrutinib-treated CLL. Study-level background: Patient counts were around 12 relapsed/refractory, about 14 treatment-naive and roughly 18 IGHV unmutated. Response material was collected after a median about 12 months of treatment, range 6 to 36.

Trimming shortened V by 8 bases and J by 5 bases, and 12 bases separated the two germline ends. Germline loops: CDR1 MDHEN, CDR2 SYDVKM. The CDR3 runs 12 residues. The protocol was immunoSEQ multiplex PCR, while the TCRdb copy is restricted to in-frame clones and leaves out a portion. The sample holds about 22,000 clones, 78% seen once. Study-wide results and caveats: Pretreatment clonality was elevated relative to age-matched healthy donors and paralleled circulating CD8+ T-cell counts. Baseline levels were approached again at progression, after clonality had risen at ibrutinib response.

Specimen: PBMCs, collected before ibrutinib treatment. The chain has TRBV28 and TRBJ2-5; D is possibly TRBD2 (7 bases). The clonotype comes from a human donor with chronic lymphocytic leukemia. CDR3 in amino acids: CASFKGGETQYF. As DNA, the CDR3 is TGTGCCAGCTTCAAGGGGGGGGAGACCCAGTACTTC. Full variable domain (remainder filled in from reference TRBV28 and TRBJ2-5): DVKVTQSSRYLVKRTGEKVFLECVQDMDHENMFWYRQDPGLGLRLIYFSYDVKMKEKGDIPEGYSVSREKKERFSLILESASTNQTSMYLCASFKGGETQYFGPGTRLLVL.